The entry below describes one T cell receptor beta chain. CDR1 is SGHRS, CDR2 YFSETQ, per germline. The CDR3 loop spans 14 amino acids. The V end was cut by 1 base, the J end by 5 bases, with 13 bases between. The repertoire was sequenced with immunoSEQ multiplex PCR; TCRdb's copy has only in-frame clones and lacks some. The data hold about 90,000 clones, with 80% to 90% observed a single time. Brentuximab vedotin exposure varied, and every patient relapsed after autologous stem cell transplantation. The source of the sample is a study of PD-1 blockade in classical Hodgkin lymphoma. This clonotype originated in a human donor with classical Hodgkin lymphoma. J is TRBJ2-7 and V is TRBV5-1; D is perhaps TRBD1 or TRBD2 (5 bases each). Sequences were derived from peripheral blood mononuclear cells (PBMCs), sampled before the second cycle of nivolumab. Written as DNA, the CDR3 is TGCGCCAGCAGCTTGTCCAGGGACGTAGACGAGCAGTACTTC. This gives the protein CASSLSRDVDEQYF.